This T cell receptor beta chain stems from a study of naive and memory T cell subsets. This clonotype was counted between two and nine times. Its antigen is currently unknown. The CDR3 is made up of 14 amino acids. V was shortened by 5 bases and J by 3 bases, with 13 bases between the two germline ends. From germline, CDR1 is MNHEY and CDR2 SMNVEV (reference sequence). CD4 T cells were positively selected, then CD8 T cells from the CD4-negative fraction. Findings and caveats of the study: Naive repertoires, especially CD8, held a few larger clonotypes, possibly memory cells re-expressing CD45RA.

The beta constant-region primer was an equimolar mix of two oligonucleotides covering TRBC1 and TRBC2. Four rounds of PCR amplified the ligated cDNA using nested alpha and beta constant-region primers plus SP2. TCRdb reprocessed the UMI-ligation and nested PCR reads via MiXCR and lists one record per CDR3 protein. The table lists over 80,000 distinct CDR3 sequences, around 10% of them singletons. This TCR came from a human donor in good health. The sample was naive CD4+ T cells from blood. The chain recombines TRBV27 with TRBJ2-5; tentative D call: TRBD1 (6 bases). CDR3 protein: CASSPYREEETQYF. The CDR3 nucleotides read TGTGCCAGCAGTCCATACAGGGAAGAAGAGACCCAGTACTTC.